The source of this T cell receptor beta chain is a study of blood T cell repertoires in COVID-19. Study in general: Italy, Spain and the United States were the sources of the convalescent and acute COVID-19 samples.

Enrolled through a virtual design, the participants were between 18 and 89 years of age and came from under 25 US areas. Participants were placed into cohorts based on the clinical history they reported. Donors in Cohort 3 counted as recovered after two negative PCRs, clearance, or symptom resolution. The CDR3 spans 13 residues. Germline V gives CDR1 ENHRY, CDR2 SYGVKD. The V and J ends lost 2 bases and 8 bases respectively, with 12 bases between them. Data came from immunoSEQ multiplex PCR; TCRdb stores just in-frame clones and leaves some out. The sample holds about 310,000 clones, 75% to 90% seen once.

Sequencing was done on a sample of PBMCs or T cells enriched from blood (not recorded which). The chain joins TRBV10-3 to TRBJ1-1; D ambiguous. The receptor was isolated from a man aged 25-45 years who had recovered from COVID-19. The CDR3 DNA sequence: TGTGCCATCAGTGAGACCCGAAGCCCCGAAGCTTTCTTT. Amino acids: CAISETRSPEAFF.